This T cell receptor (beta chain) stems from a study of shared clonotypes between healthy human individuals. Using immunoSEQ multiplex PCR, the repertoire was profiled, and TCRdb retains in-frame clones only, with some absent. The sample consists of about 1.5 million clones, approximately 96% of them appearing once. A few counts support this clone. This CDR3 spans 13 amino acids. The V end lost 8 bases, the J end lost 4 bases, and 12 bases lay between the germline ends. Germline values: CDR1 MNHNS, CDR2 SASEGT. The rearrangement joins TRBV6-1 to TRBJ1-5; D ambiguous. The specimen sequenced was naive CD4+ T cells sorted from blood. Subset in this sample: CD45RA+ positively selected. The clonotype was recovered from a man aged 30 to 39 in good health. The chain's CDR3 is CASSGGSNQPQHF. The CDR3 region has the DNA TGTGCCAGCTCCGGTGGGTCGAATCAGCCCCAGCATTTT.